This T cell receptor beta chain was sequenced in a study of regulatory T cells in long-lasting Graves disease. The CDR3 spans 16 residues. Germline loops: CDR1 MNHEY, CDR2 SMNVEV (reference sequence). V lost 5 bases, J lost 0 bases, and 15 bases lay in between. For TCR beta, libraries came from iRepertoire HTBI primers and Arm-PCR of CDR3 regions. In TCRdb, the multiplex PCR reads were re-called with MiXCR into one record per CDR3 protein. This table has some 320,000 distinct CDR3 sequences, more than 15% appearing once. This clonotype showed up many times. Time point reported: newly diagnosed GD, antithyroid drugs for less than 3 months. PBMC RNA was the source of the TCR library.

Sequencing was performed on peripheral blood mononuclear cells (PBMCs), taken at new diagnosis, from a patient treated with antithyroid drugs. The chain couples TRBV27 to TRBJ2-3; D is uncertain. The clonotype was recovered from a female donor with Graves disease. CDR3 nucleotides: TGTGCCAGCAGTCTACGTTCTTTTGCTAGCACAGATACGCAGTATTTT. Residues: CASSLRSFASTDTQYF.